Following are 15 T cell receptor beta chains from one sample sequenced in a study of cytomegalovirus exposure and HLA in healthy donors. 13 Jbeta primers and 60 Vbeta primers were used for the PCR. Assay: immunoSEQ multiplex PCR; the TCRdb copy retains only in-frame clones and omits some. The sample shows around 150,000 clones, 60% to 85% of them seen only once. The sample was PBMCs. The receptors come from a woman between 40 and 50 years old in good health and CMV-seronegative.

The V and J genes are TRBV5-1 and TRBJ2-1; 7 bases are a match to TRBD1. V lost 3 bases to trimming and J lost 6 bases; unmatched junction nucleotides: 3. In germline, CDR1 is SGHRS, CDR2 YFSETQ. This CDR3 has 13 residues. CDR3 bases: TGCGCCAGCAGCTACGACAGGGTCAATGAGCAGTTCTTC. Amino acid sequence: CASSYDRVNEQFF.

The gene calls are TRBV7-2 and TRBJ1-5, with D possibly TRBD1 on 5 matching bases. CDR1 SGHTA and CDR2 FQGNSA come from the germline V gene. The germline V and J ends were trimmed by 0 bases and 0 bases, with 12 bases remaining between them. This CDR3 has 17 residues. The CDR3 reads CASSLAAGGYSNQPQHF. CDR3 nucleotides: TGTGCCAGCAGCTTAGCGGCGGGGGGATATAGCAATCAGCCCCAGCATTTT.

The rearrangement joins TRBV6-4 to TRBJ1-1; 12 bases map to TRBD1. The CDR3 length is 15 residues. The junction had 7 bases not matched to a gene; V was cut back by 6 bases and J by 5 bases. CDR1 is MRHNA, CDR2 SNTAGT, per germline. In DNA, the CDR3 is TGTGCCAGCAGCGCCGTGGGACAGGGGGCGACTGAAGCTTTCTTT. It translates to CASSAVGQGATEAFF.

This rearrangement joins TRBV5-4 to TRBJ1-6, with D perhaps matching TRBD1 (5 bases). This CDR3 is 20 amino acids long. Germline assignment: CDR1 SGHNT and CDR2 YYREEE (reference sequence). Trimming cost V 4 bases and J 6 bases, with 29 bases left between them. The CDR3 sequence: CASSPILYKATGFPNSPLHF. The CDR3 DNA reads as TGTGCCAGCAGCCCTATACTCTACAAAGCTACAGGCTTCCCTAATTCACCCCTCCACTTT.

V is TRBV2 and J is TRBJ2-3, with 7 bases fitting TRBD1. The CDR3 runs to 15 residues. The V and J ends lost 6 bases and 3 bases, in that order; junction bases with no gene match: 9. Germline-derived CDR1 and CDR2 are SNHLY and FYNNEI. In DNA form, the CDR3 reads TGTGCCAGCAGCGTCGACAGGGTTAGAACAGATACGCAGTATTTT. This gives the protein CASSVDRVRTDTQYF.

CDR3 sequence reads: CASSDSHSNQPQHF. Here the CDR3 DNA reads TGCGCCAGCAGCGACAGCCATAGCAATCAGCCCCAGCATTTT. This chain links TRBV10-1 with TRBJ1-5; possible D gene TRBD1, 5 bases. This CDR3 contains 14 residues. V lost 6 bases and J 0 bases, leaving 9 bases between the germline ends. In germline, CDR1 is WNHNN, CDR2 SYGVQD (reference sequence).

The V and J genes are TRBV19 and TRBJ1-1; perhaps TRBD1 as D (5 bases). In germline, CDR1 is LNHDA, CDR2 SQIVND (reference sequence). Between the trimmed V and J ends, which lost 4 bases and 2 bases, there was a span of 11 bases. The CDR3 sequence is 14 residues long. CDR3 DNA sequence: TGTGCCAGTAGTAACGACAGAGCAAACACTGAAGCTTTCTTT. It encodes CASSNDRANTEAFF.

The V gene is TRBV4-1, the J gene TRBJ2-2; 13 nucleotides match TRBD2. The CDR3 runs to 16 residues. CDR1 MGHRA and CDR2 YSYEKL come from the germline V gene. V was pared by 2 bases and J by 5 bases, with 2 bases of the junction left unmatched. The CDR3 loop is CASSQRLAGGTGELFF. The CDR3 DNA sequence: TGCGCCAGCAGCCAACGACTAGCGGGGGGTACCGGGGAGCTGTTTTTT.

This clone was seen a few times. This sample also contains other DNA sequences that code for the same CDR3. The chain joins TRBV5-1 to TRBJ2-5; maybe TRBD1 (6 bases). In germline, CDR1 is SGHRS, CDR2 YFSETQ. V was pared by 0 bases and J by 1 base, with 10 bases between. This CDR3 is built from 15 residues. CDR3 residues: CASSLGGRGQETQYF. Written as DNA, the CDR3 is TGCGCCAGCAGCTTGGGGGGGCGAGGCCAAGAGACCCAGTACTTC.

The rearrangement joins TRBV5-1 to TRBJ2-3, with TRBD2 matching over 13 bases. V dropped 3 bases and J dropped 0; count of bases not matched to a gene: 7. The CDR3 extends over 18 amino acids. The germline V gene encodes CDR1 SGHRS and CDR2 YFSETQ. The CDR3 DNA sequence: TGCGCCAGCAGCTCCGTGACTAGCGGGGGGTCCAGCACAGATACGCAGTATTTT. This encodes CASSSVTSGGSSTDTQYF.

The J gene is TRBJ1-2, the V gene TRBV5-1, with D unclear. Trimming took off 2 bases at V and 0 bases at J, with 8 bases between the two ends. Germline values: CDR1 SGHRS, CDR2 YFSETQ. This CDR3 is 14 amino acids long. The CDR3 DNA follows: TGCGCCAGCAGCTTAGAAACACCTAACTATGGCTACACCTTC. Its protein product is CASSLETPNYGYTF.

The gene calls are TRBV28 and TRBJ1-1; D is uncertain. Germline V gives CDR1 MDHEN, CDR2 SYDVKM. Trimming took off 10 bases at V and 7 bases at J, with 10 bases between the two ends. CDR3 size: 10 residues. Written as DNA, the CDR3 is TGTGCCACCCGGGAAAATGAAGCTTTCTTT. Encoded protein: CATRENEAFF. The variable domain in full, completed from reference TRBV28 and TRBJ1-1, reads DVKVTQSSRYLVKRTGEKVFLECVQDMDHENMFWYRQDPGLGLRLIYFSYDVKMKEKGDIPEGYSVSREKKERFSLILESASTNQTSMYLCATRENEAFFGQGTRLTVV.

This chain joins TRBV21-1 and TRBJ2-3; TRBD2 is taken as the D call from the table, unchecked against the DNA. TRBV21-1 is reported as a pseudogene. The CDR3 covers 16 residues. This CDR3 is CASSKVERGYTDTQYF. The CDR3 DNA follows: TGTGCCAGCAGCAAAGTTGAGCGGGGCTACACAGATACGCAGTATTTT.

This CDR3 reads CASRAIRGGVGQPQHF. The CDR3 DNA reads as TGTGCCAGCAGGGCGATTAGGGGAGGGGTAGGTCAGCCCCAGCATTTT. V gene TRBV27 combines with J gene TRBJ1-5, with D possibly being TRBD1 (5 bases). CDR1 MNHEY and CDR2 SMNVEV come from the germline V gene (reference sequence). The CDR3 totals 16 residues. V lost 6 bases and J 6 bases, leaving 21 bases between the germline ends.

The chain is built from TRBV19 and TRBJ2-7, with D possibly TRBD1 on 5 matching bases. The CDR3 runs to 14 residues. CDR1 is LNHDA and CDR2 is SQIVND in the germline V gene (reference sequence). Trimming stripped 7 bases from V and 0 bases from J, with 13 bases between. The CDR3 loop reads CASKDTSTSYEQYF. The CDR3 nucleotides read TGTGCCAGTAAGGACACCTCCACCTCCTACGAGCAGTACTTC.